This TCR beta chain was captured in a study of shared clonotypes between healthy human individuals. About the research overall: For every donor, three CD4 naive, three CD4 memory, two CD8 naive and one CD8 memory plates were used.

Sequencing was performed with immunoSEQ multiplex PCR; in TCRdb, only in-frame clones are kept and a portion is missing. In the table there are roughly 2.4 million clones, 90% to 96% of which are singletons. This CDR3 has 15 amino acids. Germline V gene lookup returns CDR1 SGHDT and CDR2 YYEEEE. The V gene lost 4 bases and the J gene lost 2 bases, with 13 bases spanning the gap. CD4+ cells were split into CD45RA+ naive and CD45RA-negative memory subsets. This TCR derives from a young man in good health. This chain links TRBV5-6 with TRBJ2-1; a possible D gene is TRBD2 (6 bases). What was sequenced was naive CD4+ T cells sorted from blood. Indicated subset: CD45RA+ positively selected. This chain's CDR3 is CASSNGLLAYNEQFF. CDR3 coding DNA: TGTGCCAGCAGCAACGGACTATTAGCCTACAATGAGCAGTTCTTC.